Sequencing of this T cell receptor (beta chain) was carried out in a study of T cell responses to AZD1222 COVID-19 vaccine. Points from the study as a whole: The study found vaccine-associated CD4 TCRs spanning spike, dominant at 160-218 and 743-854.

This CDR3 region has 15 residues. Germline CDR1 reads ENHRY; CDR2 reads SYGVKD. V lost 0 bases, J lost 7 bases, and 15 bases lay in between. This clone was found once. Its antigen is currently unknown. The data were produced by immunoSEQ multiplex PCR, yet TCRdb's version contains in-frame clones alone and is incomplete. The table includes some 180,000 clones, 85% to 95% detected once. The sequencing here drew on peripheral blood, taken 28 days after the second dose of the MenACWY control vaccine. J is TRBJ1-2 and V is TRBV10-3, with D tentatively TRBD1 (6 bases). This receptor was obtained from an adult who received the MenACWY meningococcal vaccine as a control. CDR3 DNA: TGTGCCATCAGTGAGTCGTCAGGGGAGGTTAGTGGCTACACCTTC. Translated, it gives CAISESSGEVSGYTF.